The clone carrying this TCR beta chain appeared once. Its antigen is currently unknown. Method: immunoSEQ multiplex PCR; TCRdb's copy keeps in-frame clones and lacks some. Here the sample spans roughly 92,000 clones, roughly 94% being singletons. This record belongs to a study of siplizumab effects on memory and regulatory T cells. Germline values: CDR1 MDHEN, CDR2 SYDVKM. V was pared by 5 bases and J by 5 bases, with 24 bases between. This CDR3 is built from 17 residues. Broader study findings: Naive T cells looked more diverse than memory cells, and they looked like major contributors to the alloresponse. Sequences that were alloreactive and traceable to unstimulated CD4+ memory cells were significantly reduced by siplizumab. Tregs that proliferated in siplizumab cultures did not have their suppressive function confirmed. Alloreactive clones mapping to unstimulated subsets formed only a minor fraction.

Sample: non-Treg CD4+ T cells sorted from blood. The gene calls are TRBV28 and TRBJ2-5, with D maybe TRBD1 (6 bases). The clonotype originates from a human donor in good health. This chain's CDR3 is CASSPYRRTGTGETQYF. The CDR3, as DNA: TGTGCCAGCAGTCCCTATAGACGTACAGGGACGGGGGAGACCCAGTACTTC.